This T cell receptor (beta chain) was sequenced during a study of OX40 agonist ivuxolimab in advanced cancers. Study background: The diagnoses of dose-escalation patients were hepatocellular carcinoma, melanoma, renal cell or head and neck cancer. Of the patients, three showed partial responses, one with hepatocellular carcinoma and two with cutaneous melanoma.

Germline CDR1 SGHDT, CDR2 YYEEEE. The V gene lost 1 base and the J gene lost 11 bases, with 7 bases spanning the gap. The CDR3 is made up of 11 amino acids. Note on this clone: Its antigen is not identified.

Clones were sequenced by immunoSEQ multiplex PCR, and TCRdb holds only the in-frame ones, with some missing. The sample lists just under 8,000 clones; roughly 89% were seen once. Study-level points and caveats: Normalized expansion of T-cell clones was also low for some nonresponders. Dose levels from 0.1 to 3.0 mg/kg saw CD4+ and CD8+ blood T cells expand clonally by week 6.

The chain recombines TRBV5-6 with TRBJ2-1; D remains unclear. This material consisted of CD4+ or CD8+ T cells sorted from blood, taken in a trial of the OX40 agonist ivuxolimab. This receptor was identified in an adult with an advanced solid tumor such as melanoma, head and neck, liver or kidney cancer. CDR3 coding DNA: TGTGCCAGCAGCTTGAAGAGCCAGCAGTTCTTC. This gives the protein CASSLKSQQFF.